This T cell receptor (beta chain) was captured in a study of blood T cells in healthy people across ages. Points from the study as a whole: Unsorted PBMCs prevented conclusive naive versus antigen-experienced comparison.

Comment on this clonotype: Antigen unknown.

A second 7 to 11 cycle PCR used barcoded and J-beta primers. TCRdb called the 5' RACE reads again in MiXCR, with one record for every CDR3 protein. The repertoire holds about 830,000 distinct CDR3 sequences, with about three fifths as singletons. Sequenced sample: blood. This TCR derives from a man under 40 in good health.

The CDR3, as DNA: TGCAGCGCCTCTCTAGTGAGAGTTGGAGAGACCCAGTACTTC. Protein product: CSASLVRVGETQYF. J is TRBJ2-5 and V is TRBV29-1; no firm D call. CDR3 length: 14 amino acids. Germline loops: CDR1 SQVTM, CDR2 ANQGSEA. V was shortened by 7 bases and J by 4 bases, with 19 bases between the two germline ends. Using reference TRBV29-1 and TRBJ2-5 for the parts outside the CDR3, the full variable domain is SAVISQKPSRDICQRGTSLTIQCQVDSQVTMMFWYRQQPGQSLTLIATANQGSEATYESGFVIDKFPISRPNLTFSTLTVSNMSPEDSSIYLCSASLVRVGETQYFGPGTRLLVL.